These 18 T cell receptor beta chains were all obtained from the same sample, sequenced in a study of shared clonotypes between healthy human individuals (TCRdb year 2020). Library creation used the immunoSEQ multiplex PCR assay. Imported from immuneACCESS, the table was reduced by TCRdb to in-frame sequences with V and J called. These copies leave out some clones; in studies compared against another copy, an unresolved V gene accounts for under half, and the cause of the remainder is not known. Across this sample there are 2 million to 2.5 million clones, with around 90% seen only once. 0.3% to 0.45% of the sample is in the top ten clones. Sequenced material: naive CD4+ T cells from PBMCs. The sample's cell subset or site label, decoded: CD45RA+ positively selected. These receptors were obtained from a young man in good health. Some clones in this sample may be carry-over from other donors' samples.

The rearrangement joins TRBV6-1 to TRBJ1-5; D not resolved. Trimming cost V 7 bases and J 2 bases, with 9 bases left between them. The CDR3 length is 13 residues. Germline V gene sequence: CDR1 MNHNS, CDR2 SASEGT. The CDR3 is CASTRRGNQPQHF. Here the CDR3 DNA reads TGTGCCAGCACCAGAAGGGGCAATCAGCCCCAGCATTTT.

The rearrangement joins TRBV5-5 to TRBJ2-3, with 9 bases lining up with TRBD1. V lost 0 bases, J lost 4 bases, and 6 bases stayed unmatched. CDR1 is SGHKS, CDR2 YYEKEE, per germline (reference sequence). This CDR3 contains 16 residues. Here the CDR3 DNA reads TGTGCCAGCAGCTTGGGAGACAGGGGGGCAGCAGATACGCAGTATTTT. It encodes CASSLGDRGAADTQYF.

This chain connects TRBV19 to TRBJ2-2, with TRBD2 matching 12 bases. The CDR3 sequence is 15 residues long. V was pared by 5 bases and J by 9 bases, with 7 bases of the junction left unmatched. CDR1 and CDR2 (germline): LNHDA, SQIVND (reference sequence). This chain's CDR3 is CASSGQTSGSRELFF. DNA for the CDR3: TGTGCCAGTAGTGGACAGACTAGCGGGAGCCGGGAGCTGTTTTTT.

This chain links TRBV11-1 with TRBJ2-1; TRBD2 aligns across 7 bases. Trimming cost V 5 bases and J 10 bases; bases outside gene matches: 8. The CDR3 runs 13 residues. CDR1 is SGHAT, CDR2 FQDESV, per germline (reference sequence). This CDR3 reads CASSGRAPLEQFF. The DNA for the CDR3 is TGTGCCAGCAGCGGGAGGGCCCCTCTGGAGCAGTTCTTC. The whole variable domain, remainder taken from reference TRBV11-1 and TRBJ2-1, is EAEVAQSPRYKITEKSQAVAFWCDPISGHATLYWYRQILGQGPELLVQFQDESVVDDSQLPKDRFSAERLKGVDSTLKIQPAELGDSAMYLCASSGRAPLEQFFGPGTRLTVL.

This sequence joins TRBV7-9 and TRBJ1-5, with D possibly TRBD1 on 6 matching bases. The CDR3 spans 16 residues. Germline assignment: CDR1 SEHNR and CDR2 FQNEAQ (reference sequence). Deletions cut 5 bases from V and 2 bases from J, with 16 bases between. Here the CDR3 reads CASSGGWGAGNQPQHF. In nucleotides, the CDR3 is TGTGCCAGCAGCGGCGGGTGGGGGGCTGGCAATCAGCCCCAGCATTTT.

The J gene is TRBJ1-2, the V gene TRBV14; D is possibly TRBD1 (5 bases). Germline V gene lookup returns CDR1 SGHDN and CDR2 FVKESK. V lost 1 base, J lost 2 bases, and 8 bases lay in between. This CDR3 is built from 14 residues. The CDR3 DNA follows: TGTGCCAGCAGCCAAGTGGGGCGGAACTATGGCTACACCTTC. It specifies CASSQVGRNYGYTF.

This chain uses TRBV11-2 with TRBJ2-1, with TRBD1 matching 10 bases. Germline CDR1 and CDR2: SGHAT and FQNNGV. The CDR3 sequence is 16 residues long. After removal of 5 bases from V and 9 bases from J, the junction contained 13 bases not matched to a gene. CDR3 in DNA: TGTGCCAGCAGCCGGGGGGACAGGGGCGTGGAGGGTGAGCAGTTCTTC. Residues: CASSRGDRGVEGEQFF.

V usage is TRBV27 and J usage is TRBJ2-7; no definite D call. V was trimmed by 5 bases and J by 2 bases, leaving 19 bases between them. CDR1 MNHEY and CDR2 SMNVEV come from the germline V gene (reference sequence). The CDR3 totals 16 residues. CDR3: CASSPELAGGTYEQYF. DNA of the CDR3: TGTGCCAGCAGTCCCGAACTGGCTGGTGGGACCTACGAGCAGTACTTC.

This chain joins TRBV6-1 and TRBJ1-1; possibly TRBD1 for D (5 bases). The V end lost 7 bases, the J end lost 4 bases, and 13 bases lay between the germline ends. The CDR3 extends over 13 amino acids. From germline, CDR1 is MNHNS and CDR2 SASEGT. Written as DNA, the CDR3 is TGTGCCAGCATTACGGACACAAGCACTGAAGCTTTCTTT. Amino acids: CASITDTSTEAFF.

The chain uses TRBV21-1 and TRBJ2-7; the table's D call, TRBD1, was not checked against the DNA. TRBV21-1 is recorded as a pseudogene. There are 17 residues in the CDR3. The CDR3 sequence is CASSKVPGGQFPYEQYF. DNA for the CDR3: TGTGCCAGCAGCAAAGTCCCCGGGGGACAGTTCCCTTACGAGCAGTACTTC.

The chain is built from TRBV7-9 and TRBJ2-3, with TRBD2 matching 11 bases. V was pared by 5 bases and J by 4 bases, with 11 bases of the junction left unmatched. The germline V gene encodes CDR1 SEHNR and CDR2 FQNEAQ (reference sequence). The CDR3 spans 17 residues. In DNA form, the CDR3 reads TGTGCCAGCAGCCAAAATAGCGGGAGGGCCATTGCAGATACGCAGTATTTT. This codes for CASSQNSGRAIADTQYF.

Concerning this clone: This sample includes further DNA sequences coding for the same CDR3. The chain uses TRBV18 and TRBJ2-2; no firm D call. Per the germline V gene, CDR1 is KGHSH and CDR2 is LQKENI. V lost 1 base to trimming and J lost 1 base, with 1 base between them. The length of the CDR3 is 13 residues. In DNA, the CDR3 is TGTGCCAGCTCACCACTGAACACCGGGGAGCTGTTTTTT. It translates to CASSPLNTGELFF.

The rearrangement joins TRBV11-2 to TRBJ2-7; no definite D call. The CDR3 length is 12 residues. Trimming pared 5 bases from V and 8 bases from J, leaving 13 bases between. In germline, CDR1 is SGHAT, CDR2 FQNNGV. As DNA, the CDR3 is TGTGCCAGCAGCCCCGAAGGAAAGAAGCAGTACTTC. This gives the protein CASSPEGKKQYF.

This chain connects TRBV15 to TRBJ1-2, with 7 bases aligning to TRBD1. CDR1 and CDR2 (germline): LNHNV, YYDKDF (reference sequence). The V gene end was trimmed by 6 bases and the J gene end by 4 bases; junction bases not matched to a gene: 11. This CDR3 has 15 residues. Here the CDR3 reads CATRVNRGRAYGYTF. DNA of the CDR3: TGTGCCACCAGAGTCAACAGGGGCCGAGCCTATGGCTACACCTTC.

This chain links TRBV6-1 with TRBJ2-2; no definite D call. V dropped 6 bases and J dropped 4 bases, with 6 bases sitting between them. This CDR3 region has 12 residues. Germline V gene lookup returns CDR1 MNHNS and CDR2 SASEGT. The CDR3 region is CASSSVTGELFF. CDR3 sequence (DNA): TGTGCCAGCAGCTCGGTCACCGGGGAGCTGTTTTTT.

This chain links TRBV6-1 with TRBJ1-1; 9 nucleotides agree with TRBD1. CDR1 MNHNS and CDR2 SASEGT come from the germline V gene. CDR3 size: 13 residues. The junction had 6 bases not matched to a gene; V was cut back by 4 bases and J by 9 bases. Written as DNA, the CDR3 is TGTGCCAGCAGTGGGGGACAGGGAGAGAAAGCTTTCTTT. As protein: CASSGGQGEKAFF.

The rearrangement joins TRBV7-3 to TRBJ2-7, with 14 bases fitting TRBD2. The germline V gene encodes CDR1 SGHTA and CDR2 FQGTGA. The CDR3 is 21 residues long. The V gene end was trimmed by 0 bases and the J gene end by 2 bases; junction bases not matched to a gene: 15. The CDR3: CASSLTPGLAGESVGPYEQYF. CDR3 nucleotides: TGTGCCAGCAGCTTAACCCCGGGACTAGCGGGAGAGTCGGTCGGTCCCTACGAGCAGTACTTC.

The J gene is TRBJ1-4, the V gene TRBV5-1; perhaps TRBD1 as D (5 bases). CDR3 length: 15 residues. Per the germline V gene, CDR1 is SGHRS and CDR2 is YFSETQ. The ends were cut back, 1 base at V and 2 bases at J, with 9 bases in the middle. This CDR3 is CASSLRGGTNEKLFF. CDR3 in DNA: TGCGCCAGCAGCTTGCGGGGCGGGACTAATGAAAAACTGTTTTTT.